This T cell receptor (beta chain) emerged from a study of blood T cells in healthy people across ages. CDR3 length equals 14 residues. The germline V gene has CDR1 MDHEN and CDR2 SYDVKM. The V end was cut by 4 bases, the J end by 8 bases, with 15 bases between. Primed by a sample-barcoded 5' primer and a J-beta primer mix, a second PCR proceeded for roughly 7 to 11 cycles. From each sample, at least 3 million paired-end reads containing CDR3 were obtained. Each CDR3 protein is one row after TCRdb ran MiXCR on the 5' RACE reads. There are some 940,000 distinct CDR3 sequences in the sample; about 27% occur only once, and roughly a tenth lies in the top ten. Study-level results: Diversity estimated from one million T cells was considered an underestimate.

This clonotype was observed many times. Its antigen is unknown. The same data also contributed to another study, on T cells of mothers and their children. That work contributes: A few healthy Caucasian mothers, along with their six children, were the donors. From each mother came over 8.5 million TCR beta CDR3 reads, and from each child came 3 million to 3.5 million.

This chain joins TRBV28 and TRBJ1-5; the D is unclear. The TCR was taken from a woman aged 40 to 50 in good health. Sequences were obtained from blood. DNA for the CDR3: TGTGCCAGCAGTTCGTTAGGGAAGCGCAAGCCCCAGCATTTT. Amino acids: CASSSLGKRKPQHF. The full variable domain, completed using reference TRBV28 and TRBJ1-5, is DVKVTQSSRYLVKRTGEKVFLECVQDMDHENMFWYRQDPGLGLRLIYFSYDVKMKEKGDIPEGYSVSREKKERFSLILESASTNQTSMYLCASSSLGKRKPQHFGDGTRLSIL.